This is a list of T cell receptor beta chains from one sample in a study of OX40 agonist ivuxolimab in advanced cancers. Some clones are missing from TCRdb's copy, which holds only in-frame ones; the method was immunoSEQ multiplex PCR. This table holds 70,000 or so clones, around 90% found once. The starting material was CD4+ or CD8+ T cells sorted from blood, obtained in a trial of the OX40 agonist ivuxolimab. These TCRs come from an adult with an advanced solid tumor such as melanoma, head and neck, liver or kidney cancer. CDR3s include the opening cysteine and the closing phenylalanine or tryptophan. The D gene is left open where the match is weak. Expanded clones are given a class, and other clones once, few, many or no size at all.

TRBJ1-1	TRBD1	TRBV2	once	CASSPGTGSKTEAFF	TGTGCCAGCAGTCCCGGGACAGGTAGTAAAACTGAAGCTTTCTTT
TRBJ1-2	.	TRBV6-6	.	CASSYQASSSYGYTF	TGTGCCAGCAGTTACCAAGCGAGCAGCTCTTATGGCTACACCTTC
TRBJ1-1	.	TRBV9	.	CASSVTDGLEAFF	TGTGCCAGCAGCGTAACGGACGGGCTTGAAGCTTTCTTT
TRBJ1-1	TRBD1	TRBV28	few	CASTLGQGGAFF	TGTGCCAGCACCCTGGGACAGGGTGGAGCTTTCTTT
TRBJ1-2	.	TRBV6-5	.	CASSYGRASGNYGYTF	TGTGCCAGCAGTTACGGCAGGGCCTCAGGAAACTATGGCTACACCTTC
TRBJ1-3	.	TRBV5-1	.	CASSQRTLISGNTIYF	TGCGCCAGCAGCCAGCGGACACTTATCTCTGGAAACACCATATATTTT
TRBJ2-7	TRBD1	TRBV27	once	CASSLLGQEYTYEQYF	TGTGCCAGCAGTTTACTGGGACAGGAGTATACCTACGAGCAGTACTTC
TRBJ1-2	.	TRBV6-1	.	CASIDPRVYGYTF	TGTGCCAGCATAGACCCCAGGGTCTATGGCTACACCTTC
TRBJ2-3	TRBD2	TRBV10-3	once	CASRSIGERGLSTDTQYF	TGTGCCAGCAGAAGTATTGGAGAGCGGGGACTTAGCACAGATACGCAGTATTTT
TRBJ2-5	.	TRBV18	.	CASSPPGRVQETQYF	TGTGCCAGCTCACCCCCCGGCAGGGTCCAAGAGACCCAGTACTTC
TRBJ2-3	.	TRBV5-6	.	CASSLRRGRTQYF	TGTGCCAGCAGCTTGAGGAGGGGGAGGACGCAGTATTTT
TRBJ2-7	TRBD1	TRBV6-6	.	CASSRQGVREQYF	TGTGCCAGCAGTCGACAGGGAGTACGCGAGCAGTACTTC
TRBJ2-5	TRBD1	TRBV7-9	.	CASSSTGKETQYF	TGTGCCAGCAGCTCGACAGGGAAAGAGACCCAGTACTTC
TRBJ2-7	.	TRBV7-8	.	CASSPLPGGQEQYF	TGTGCCAGCAGCCCCCTCCCGGGGGGACAAGAGCAGTACTTC
TRBJ1-5	.	TRBV20-1	.	CSARWDTSQHF	TGCAGTGCCCGGTGGGACACGTCCCAGCATTTT
TRBJ1-5	TRBD1	TRBV28	.	CASRNRGPSNQPQHF	TGTGCCAGCAGGAACAGGGGCCCTAGCAATCAGCCCCAGCATTTT
TRBJ1-5	.	TRBV28	.	CASSEEQAGQPQHF	TGTGCCAGCAGTGAGGAACAGGCGGGTCAGCCCCAGCATTTT
TRBJ1-1	.	TRBV5-6	.	CASSLAGRPGTEAFF	TGTGCCAGCAGCCTGGCGGGAAGGCCGGGGACTGAAGCTTTCTTT
TRBJ2-7	.	TRBV7-9	once	CASSRAEGRGDEQYF	TGTGCCAGCAGCAGGGCGGAGGGCCGAGGCGACGAGCAGTACTTC
TRBJ2-1	.	TRBV9	.	CASSVDGWFDEQFF	TGTGCCAGCAGCGTAGATGGTTGGTTCGATGAGCAGTTCTTC
TRBJ1-1	.	TRBV19	.	CASTSDGNTEAFF	.
TRBJ2-2	.	TRBV10-3	.	CAISGGATNTGELFF	TGTGCCATCAGTGGGGGGGCCACGAACACCGGGGAGCTGTTTTTT
TRBJ1-2	TRBD1	TRBV6-6	.	CASSQTGDRNYGYTF	TGTGCCAGCAGCCAAACGGGGGACAGAAACTATGGCTACACCTTC
TRBJ2-1	TRBD2	TRBV7-9	.	CASSQRLAGEGYNEQFF	TGTGCCAGCAGCCAGAGACTAGCGGGAGAGGGTTACAATGAGCAGTTCTTC
TRBJ2-5	.	TRBV5-1	.	CASSSRGRETQYF	TGCGCCAGCAGCTCCAGGGGCAGAGAGACCCAGTACTTC
TRBJ1-1	.	TRBV20-1	.	CSASRNTEAFF	TGCAGTGCTAGTCGGAACACTGAAGCTTTCTTT
TRBJ2-5	.	TRBV30	.	CAWSPPAPSTTQYF	TGTGCCTGGAGTCCACCGGCCCCTTCTACGACCCAGTACTTC
TRBJ2-3	.	TRBV6-6	.	CASSYSTDGRGNTQYF	TGTGCCAGCAGTTACTCGACGGACGGGAGAGGCAATACGCAGTATTTT
TRBJ1-4	.	TRBV18	.	CASSPGQTATNEKLFF	TGTGCCAGCTCACCAGGGCAGACTGCAACTAATGAAAAACTGTTTTTT
TRBJ2-2	.	TRBV7-3	.	CASSRGENTGELFF	TGTGCCAGCAGCCGCGGTGAGAACACCGGGGAGCTGTTTTTT
TRBJ1-2	.	TRBV5-5	.	CASSIDGNYGYTF	TGTGCCAGCAGTATCGACGGGAACTATGGCTACACCTTC
TRBJ1-2	.	TRBV11-2	once	CASSITDGQSNGYTF	TGTGCCAGCAGCATAACGGACGGGCAAAGCAATGGCTACACCTTC
TRBJ1-2	.	TRBV5-1	.	CASSPKPGSYGYTF	TGCGCCAGCAGCCCAAAGCCGGGGAGCTATGGCTACACCTTC
TRBJ1-1	.	TRBV10-1	.	CASSPMGAPTEAFF	TGCGCCAGCAGCCCAATGGGGGCTCCCACTGAAGCTTTCTTT
TRBJ1-4	.	TRBV19	.	CASSISAFGEKLFF	TGTGCCAGTAGTATATCAGCGTTCGGCGAAAAACTGTTTTTT
TRBJ1-2	.	TRBV6-5	.	CASSYSITQSSSGYTF	TGTGCCAGCAGTTACTCTATAACTCAGTCTTCTAGTGGCTACACCTTC
TRBJ1-1	.	TRBV29-1	.	CSLLRGREAFF	TGCAGCCTTCTCAGGGGCCGTGAAGCTTTCTTT
TRBJ1-4	.	TRBV6-1	few	CASLHEKLFF	TGTGCCAGCCTGCATGAAAAACTGTTTTTT
TRBJ2-3	.	TRBV11-2	.	CASSSGRWDTQYF	TGTGCCAGCAGCTCGGGCCGATGGGATACGCAGTATTTT
TRBJ2-2	TRBD1	TRBV6-5	once	CASKETGDTGELFF	TGTGCCAGCAAGGAGACAGGGGATACCGGGGAGCTGTTTTTT
TRBJ1-2	.	TRBV14	few	CASSQGRGAGYTF	TGTGCCAGCAGCCAAGGGCGCGGGGCTGGCTACACCTTC
TRBJ1-2	.	TRBV6-6	.	CASSPGTGEGYTF	TGTGCCAGCAGCCCCGGGACGGGGGAGGGCTACACCTTC
TRBJ1-4	.	TRBV5-1	.	CASSLNYQGTTNEKLFF	TGCGCCAGCAGCTTGAATTACCAGGGTACAACTAATGAAAAACTGTTTTTT
TRBJ1-2	.	TRBV6-6	.	CASSLGGYHGYTF	TGTGCCAGCAGTCTGGGGGGGTATCATGGCTACACCTTC
TRBJ1-6	.	TRBV7-3	.	CASSLRGRDSSYNSPLHF	TGTGCCAGCAGCTTACGGGGACGGGATAGCTCCTATAATTCACCCCTCCACTTT
TRBJ2-7	.	TRBV15	.	CATSRDLGPEQYF	TGTGCCACCAGCAGAGATCTGGGGCCCGAGCAGTACTTC
TRBJ1-1	.	TRBV5-6	.	CASSFGLLGTEAFF	TGTGCCAGCAGCTTCGGACTCTTAGGTACTGAAGCTTTCTTT
TRBJ1-2	.	TRBV19	once	CASSKVKLTSHYGYTF	TGTGCCAGTAGCAAAGTTAAACTAACAAGCCACTATGGCTACACCTTC
TRBJ1-1	.	TRBV5-6	.	CASSLKDSRPEAFF	TGTGCCAGCAGCTTGAAGGACAGTCGTCCTGAAGCTTTCTTT